Listed below are T cell receptor beta chains from one sample, sequenced in a study of cytomegalovirus exposure and HLA in healthy donors. Clones were sequenced by immunoSEQ multiplex PCR, and TCRdb holds only the in-frame ones, with some missing. The sample records approximately 110,000 clones, roughly 68% being singletons. The sequenced sample was PBMCs. The receptor source for this set is a woman aged 50 to 65 in good health and CMV-seropositive. CDR3s include the opening cysteine and the closing phenylalanine or tryptophan. Fields, in order: clone size, J gene, V gene, D gene, CDR3 DNA, CDR3 protein. The D gene is left open where the match is weak. Expanded clones get a size class; other rows say once, few or many, or leave the size out.

NA TRBJ2-1 TRBV7-3 TRBD2 TGTGCCAGCAGCTTAAGCACACTAGCGAATGAGCAGTTCTTC CASSLSTLANEQFF
NA TRBJ1-4 TRBV29-1 NA TGCAGCGTTGGCGCGTCGGATGAAAAACTGTTTTTT CSVGASDEKLFF
few TRBJ2-1 TRBV2 NA TGTGCCAGCAGTGCAGGGAACCCCTCCTACAATGAGCAGTTCTTC CASSAGNPSYNEQFF
NA TRBJ2-1 TRBV11-2 TRBD2 TGTGCCAGCAGCTTAGAAGGAGGTCGGCGGGGGGGTAAGTTCTTC CASSLEGGRRGGKFF
once TRBJ1-1 TRBV9 TRBD1 TGTGCCAGCAGCCCCCCTAAAGGGACAGTGAACACTGAAGCTTTCTTT CASSPPKGTVNTEAFF
once TRBJ2-5 TRBV7-9 NA TGTGCCAGCAGCTGGGGGGTCATTATGCAAGAGACCCAGTACTTC CASSWGVIMQETQYF
few TRBJ2-2 TRBV25-1 NA TGTGCCAGCAGCCCGACAGGAGGTCCCGGGGAGCTGTTTTTT CASSPTGGPGELFF
NA TRBJ1-2 TRBV2 TRBD1 TGTGCCAGCAGCGTGACGGGACAGGGGAGCTATGGCTACACCTTC CASSVTGQGSYGYTF
NA TRBJ1-1 TRBV15 TRBD1 TGTGCCACCAGCGGGGACAGGAACACTGAAGCTTTCTTT CATSGDRNTEAFF
once TRBJ1-1 TRBV2 NA TGTGCCAGCAGTATTCGGGGTCGAACTGAAGCTTTCTTT CASSIRGRTEAFF
NA TRBJ2-3 TRBV29-1 NA TGCAGCGCAATGGCGGGAGATACGCAGTATTTT CSAMAGDTQYF
NA TRBJ1-6 TRBV2 NA TGTGCCAGCAGTGACAGGGGAAGCTATAATTCACCCCTCCACTTT CASSDRGSYNSPLHF
NA TRBJ2-1 TRBV18 TRBD2 TGTGCCAGCTCACCGGTGGATAGCGGGGGGATTAACAATGAGCAGTTCTTC CASSPVDSGGINNEQFF
once TRBJ1-2 TRBV7-3 TRBD1 TGTGCCAGCAGCCCCGGGACAGGCGACTATGGCTACACCTTC CASSPGTGDYGYTF
NA TRBJ2-2 TRBV4-2 NA TGTGCCAGCAGCCCCCAACCTTCGGGCGGGGAGCTGTTTTTT CASSPQPSGGELFF
NA TRBJ2-3 TRBV7-2 TRBD2 TGTGCCAGCAGCTTCAACGGGGGGACAGATACGCAGTATTTT CASSFNGGTDTQYF
NA TRBJ2-7 TRBV6-5 TRBD1 TGTGCCAGCAGCCCCCGACAGGGTTGGTACGAGCAGTACTTC CASSPRQGWYEQYF
few TRBJ2-3 TRBV27 NA TGTGCCAGCAGTCTCGGACTCCAGGGGCGGACGCAGTATTTT CASSLGLQGRTQYF
NA TRBJ1-2 TRBV30 NA TGTGCCTGGAGGGCAGGGCCCTATGGCTACACCTTC CAWRAGPYGYTF
NA TRBJ2-5 TRBV11-3 NA TGTGCCAGCAGCCGGGACTCGAAGGAGACCCAGTACTTC CASSRDSKETQYF
NA TRBJ2-7 TRBV4-3 NA TGCGCCAGCAGCCAAGCCGTCGGTGAACTCCCCTACGAGCAGTACTTC CASSQAVGELPYEQYF
NA TRBJ2-7 TRBV7-2 TRBD2 TGTGCCAGCAGCTTCAGACTAGCGGGGGGACTCTCCTACGAGCAGTACTTC CASSFRLAGGLSYEQYF
NA TRBJ2-7 TRBV7-2 NA TGTGCCAGCAGCTTATCTCCCGGGGACGAGCAGTACTTC CASSLSPGDEQYF
NA TRBJ2-5 TRBV10-3 TRBD2 TGTGCCACCTCGGCACAACTAGCGGGAGAGACCCAGTACTTC CATSAQLAGETQYF
NA TRBJ1-1 TRBV2 TRBD1 TGTGCCAGCAGTGCAAAGACAGGGGGATCCACTGAAGCTTTCTTT CASSAKTGGSTEAFF
NA TRBJ2-2 TRBV1 NA TGCACCAGCAGCCAAGACTGGCGGGGGGGCACCGGGGAGCTGTTTTTT CTSSQDWRGGTGELFF
NA TRBJ2-7 TRBV5-1 NA TGCGCCAGTGGGGCGGGGACCTACGAGCAGTACTTC CASGAGTYEQYF
few TRBJ1-6 TRBV18 NA TGTGCCAGCTCACTGGAACAGGGTTGGGGGAATTCACCCCTCCACTTT CASSLEQGWGNSPLHF